This T cell receptor (beta chain) emerged from a study of blood T cell repertoires in COVID-19. The CDR3 spans 17 residues. J lost 6 bases, V lost 10 bases, and 18 bases had no gene match. Germline-derived CDR1 and CDR2 are SNHLY and FYNNEI. The method was immunoSEQ multiplex PCR; TCRdb's version includes in-frame clones alone and lacks a portion of them. The sample holds around 210,000 clones; roughly nine tenths are singletons and the top ten take 0.7% to 0.8%. This chain uses TRBV2 with TRBJ1-6, with TRBD1 matching 7 bases. Sequenced material: peripheral blood. This TCR was sampled from a woman in her 70s with acute or convalescent COVID-19. CDR3 nucleotides: TGTGCCACGGGTTCGACAGGGCGAAGGGTGGGTAATTCACCCCTCCACTTT. Translated, it gives CATGSTGRRVGNSPLHF.